This T cell receptor beta chain was found in a study of T cell repertoires in cytomegalovirus infection. Study at large: Matching HLA type, along with CMV infection, was indicated by public TCR beta signatures. Study results and limitations: Summed public TCR beta family frequency identified CMV carriers bearing the relevant HLA. The ex vivo response showed dominance by HLA-C-restricted CMV-specific TCR beta clonotypes.

CDR3 length: 15 residues. CDR1 is SGHVS and CDR2 is FNYEAQ in the germline V gene. About this clonotype itself: What it binds is not known. One end of the junction does not line up with germline, which may come from a read error.

MiXCR was run by TCRdb on the reads, yielding one entry per CDR3 protein. The repertoire includes roughly 760,000 distinct CDR3 sequences, 35% of them detected once, and about 2.8% sits in the top ten. This chain uses TRBV7-6 with TRBJ1-1, with 9 bases identical to TRBD1. Source material: PBMCs. The sequence came from a human donor in good health (CMV status not recorded). Some clones in this sample may be carry-over from other donors' samples. The CDR3 DNA reads as TGTGCCAGCAGCGGTCGGGACAGGGAAGACGTTAGAGCTCTCTTT. Translating gives CASSGRDREDVRALF.